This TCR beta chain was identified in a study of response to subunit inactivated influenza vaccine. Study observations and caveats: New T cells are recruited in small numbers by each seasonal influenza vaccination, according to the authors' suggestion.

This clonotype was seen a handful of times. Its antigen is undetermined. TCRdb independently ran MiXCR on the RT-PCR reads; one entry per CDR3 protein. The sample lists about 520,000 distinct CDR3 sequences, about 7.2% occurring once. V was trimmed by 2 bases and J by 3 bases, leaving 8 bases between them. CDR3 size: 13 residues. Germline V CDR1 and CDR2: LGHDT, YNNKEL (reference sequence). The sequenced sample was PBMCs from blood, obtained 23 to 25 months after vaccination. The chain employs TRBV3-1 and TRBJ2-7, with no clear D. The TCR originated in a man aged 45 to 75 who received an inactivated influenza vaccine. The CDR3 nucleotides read TGTGCCAGCAGCCAACTTCGGAACTACGAGCAGTACTTC. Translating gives CASSQLRNYEQYF.